This T cell receptor (beta chain) was recovered during a study of T cells in localized non-small cell lung cancer. Measured with immunoSEQ multiplex PCR; TCRdb has only the in-frame clones, and not every one. The repertoire includes under 20,000 clones, approximately 90% of them detected once, and about 4% sits in the top ten. Here the sequenced sample was peripheral blood, taken before any cancer treatment. This TCR was sampled from a male donor older than 55 with stage I squamous cell lung carcinoma.

CDR3 DNA sequence: TGCGCCAGCAGCCAAGATCCGGGACTAGCGGGAAATGAGCAGTTCTTC. Residues: CASSQDPGLAGNEQFF. V and J are TRBV4-3 and TRBJ2-1; 13 nucleotides line up with TRBD2. The CDR3 spans 16 residues. Germline CDR1 is LGHNA and CDR2 is YSLEER. The junction had 3 bases not matched to a gene; V was cut back by 0 bases and J by 7 bases.